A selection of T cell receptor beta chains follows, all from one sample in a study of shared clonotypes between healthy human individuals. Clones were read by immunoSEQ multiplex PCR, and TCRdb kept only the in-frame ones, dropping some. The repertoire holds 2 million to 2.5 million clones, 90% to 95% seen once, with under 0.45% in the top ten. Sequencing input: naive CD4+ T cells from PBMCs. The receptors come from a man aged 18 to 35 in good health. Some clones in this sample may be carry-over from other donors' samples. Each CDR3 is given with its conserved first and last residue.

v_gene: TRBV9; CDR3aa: CASSVDTGGYEQYF
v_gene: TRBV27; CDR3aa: CASSPIQGQETQYF
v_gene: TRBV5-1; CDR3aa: CASSGTSGTYEQYF
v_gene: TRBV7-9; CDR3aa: CASSLDGQGYEQYF
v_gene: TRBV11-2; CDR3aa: CASSSVKDRDEATFF
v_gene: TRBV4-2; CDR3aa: CASSQDPPGLAGGAADTQYF
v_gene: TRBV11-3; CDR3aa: CASKGAQDNEQFF
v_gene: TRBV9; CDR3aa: CASSVVASGRAVYNEQFF
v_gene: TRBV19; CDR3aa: CASQGRTGGYEQYF
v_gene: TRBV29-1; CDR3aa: CSVRDSYTEAFF
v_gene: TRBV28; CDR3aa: CASRIGQEHQPQHF
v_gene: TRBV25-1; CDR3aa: CASRQTGTGFGYTF
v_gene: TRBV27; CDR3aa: CASSFSSGTSSTDTQYF
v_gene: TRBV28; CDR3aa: CASSTPGQNNEQFF
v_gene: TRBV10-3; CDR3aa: CATQSGQAHTDTQYF
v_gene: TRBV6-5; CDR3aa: CASSYSKTPSQETQYF
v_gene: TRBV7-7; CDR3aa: CASSLGRIDTQYF
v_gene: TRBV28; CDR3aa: CASSLRLNTQYF
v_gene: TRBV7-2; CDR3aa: CASSPGTSYEQYF
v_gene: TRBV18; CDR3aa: CASSPRSAQGTEAFF
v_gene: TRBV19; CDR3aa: CASSTPWGKEETQYF
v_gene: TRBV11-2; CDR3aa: CASSLVRAAHHNEQFF
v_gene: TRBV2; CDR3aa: CASSRTSGRAMEQYF
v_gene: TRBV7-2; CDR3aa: CASSLLQPYNEQFF
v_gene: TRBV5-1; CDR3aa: CASSFDRVGGYTF
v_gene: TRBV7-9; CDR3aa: CASSLGTGGWETQYF
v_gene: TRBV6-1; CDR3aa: CASRDRRGTNEKLFF
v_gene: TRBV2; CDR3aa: CAGGLAEETQYF
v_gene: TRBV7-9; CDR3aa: CASSWAYYGYTF
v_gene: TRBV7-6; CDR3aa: CASSLGAGWPGANVLTF